This TCR beta chain stems from a study of CD8 T cells in Susac syndrome. RNA in amounts of about 0.45 to 1 ug was reverse transcribed with random hexamers. The immunoSEQ assay covered 54 Vbeta and 13 Jbeta segments for CDR3. TCRdb reanalysed the immunoSEQ multiplex PCR reads using MiXCR and keeps one entry per CDR3 protein. The data hold about 200,000 distinct CDR3 sequences, with 85% to 95% observed a single time. Age- and sex-matched healthy donors served as the control group. Trimming removed 5 bases from V and 0 bases from J; junction bases left unmatched: 3. CDR3 length: 15 residues. Germline CDR1 is DFQATT and CDR2 is SNEGSKA (reference sequence).

The genes are TRBV20-1 and TRBJ2-3, with TRBD2 identical over 12 bases. The specimen was CD4+ T cells from PBMCs. The TCR comes from a human donor in good health. In DNA form, the CDR3 reads TGCAGTGCTTCCGGGACTAGCGGGAGCACAGATACGCAGTATTTT. Translating it yields CSASGTSGSTDTQYF.